This T cell receptor beta chain was documented in a study of metastatic and nonmetastatic thyroid tumors. Study-wide background: The study looked at repertoires side by side in blood and in tumor or nodule tissue from malignant and benign thyroid patients. Overall study results and limits: Benign nodules were reported to have significantly lower TCR beta diversity than malignant thyroid tumors, in blood and tumor.

Treatment of any kind had been given to no patient before thyroid surgery. The CDR3 runs to 16 residues. Trimming removed 0 bases at V and 0 bases at J, with 8 bases between. CDR1 is SGHAT, CDR2 FQNNGV, per germline. There are many counts of this clone. Its antigen is currently unknown. In the original analysis: It was from CDR3 differences across clinicopathological groups that a distant-metastasis classifier for papillary thyroid cancer was built. TCRdb re-called the PCR reads via MiXCR. The V and J calls, along with clone size, are taken from TCRdb and not from the paper's own processing. The sample has roughly 63,000 clones, around 15% seen once.

Sequencing was done on a sample of blood. The genes are TRBV11-2 and TRBJ2-2; D is ambiguous. The sequence came from a male donor with papillary thyroid cancer or a benign thyroid nodule (not recorded which). Some clones in this sample may be carry-over from other donors' samples. The CDR3 DNA sequence: TGTGCCAGCAGCTTAGATCTCTGGCCGAACACCGGGGAGCTGTTTTTT. The encoded protein is CASSLDLWPNTGELFF.